Listed below are T cell receptor beta chains from one sample, sequenced in a study of control samples from healthy donors and cancer patients. Libraries were prepared by immunoSEQ multiplex PCR; TCRdb keeps only in-frame clonotypes and omits some of them. Found here are around 250,000 clones, about four fifths of them singletons; the top ten hold less than 15%. The sample was PBMCs. The receptors here all came from a woman aged 55-70 years with lung cancer. The CDR3 runs from the conserved cysteine through the conserved F or W. D genes are given only for firm matches. Clone size is stated in some rows and not others, as once, few, many or a class when expanded.

>TRBD1|TRBJ1-5|.|TRBV15
TGTGCCACCAGCAGCATGGACAGGGGGCTTCAGCCCCAGCATTTT
CATSSMDRGLQPQHF
>.|TRBJ1-2|.|TRBV14
TGTGCCAGCAGCCGCATACAGGACGGGGGCGGCTACACCTTC
CASSRIQDGGGYTF
>.|TRBJ2-5|once|TRBV5-1
TGCGCCAGCAGCTTGGCCAGTTTCCAGGGACCCCAAGAGACCCAGTACTTC
CASSLASFQGPQETQYF
>TRBD2|TRBJ2-1|.|TRBV19
TGTGCCAGTAGTCCCACTGCGCGGGGGGGAGGCAATGAGCAGTTCTTC
CASSPTARGGGNEQFF
>.|TRBJ1-5|.|TRBV7-2
TGTGCCAGCAGCCTCCCGTCCGGGCCCCAGCATTTT
CASSLPSGPQHF
>TRBD1|TRBJ1-4|few|TRBV6-5
TGTGCCAGCAGAGTTACATACAGGGGTAGTGAAAAACTGTTTTTT
CASRVTYRGSEKLFF
>.|TRBJ2-7|.|TRBV6-5
TGTGCCAGCAGTCCACAGAGTACCTTCTCCTACGAGCAGTACTTC
CASSPQSTFSYEQYF
>.|TRBJ1-3|.|TRBV7-2
TGTGCCAGCAGCGCATTCAGAGGCTTCTCTGGAAACACCATATATTTT
CASSAFRGFSGNTIYF
>.|TRBJ2-7|.|TRBV19
TGTGCCAGTAGTATTAGCCCCAACTACGAGCAGTACTTC
CASSISPNYEQYF
>.|TRBJ1-3|once|TRBV7-2
TGTGCCAGCAGCTCCCGGACGACTTTCTCTGGAAACACCATATATTTT
CASSSRTTFSGNTIYF
>TRBD1|TRBJ2-5|.|TRBV7-8
TGTGCCAGCAGCAAGGACAGGACGGGGCAGGGTTACTTC
CASSKDRTGQGYF
>TRBD2|TRBJ2-3|.|TRBV27
TGTGCCAGCAGTTCCCAGGGGACTAGCGGGAGTAGGGCGCAGTATTTT
CASSSQGTSGSRAQYF
>TRBD1|TRBJ1-2|.|TRBV28
TGTGCCAGCAGCCTGGGGACAGGGGCTCGCTATGGCTACACCTTC
CASSLGTGARYGYTF
>TRBD2|TRBJ2-5|.|TRBV5-1
TGCGCCAGCAGCTTGGGAGTAGCGGGGGCTGGAGAGACCCAGTACTTC
CASSLGVAGAGETQYF
>.|TRBJ2-4|.|TRBV19
TGTGCCAGTAGTGCTGACAGGCTTATAGCCAAAAACATTCAGTACTTC
CASSADRLIAKNIQYF
>.|TRBJ2-1|.|TRBV7-2
TGTGCCAGCAGCTTAGAGATCAGCTCCTACAATGAGCAGTTCTTC
CASSLEISSYNEQFF
>.|TRBJ1-5|.|TRBV21-1
TGTGCCAGCCCTCGGGGAGGGCGAAATCAGCCCCAGCATTTT
CASPRGGRNQPQHF
>TRBD2|TRBJ2-1|.|TRBV10-1
TGCGCCAGCAGCCTTCGACAGGGGACTAGCGGGAGACAGTTCTTC
CASSLRQGTSGRQFF
>.|TRBJ2-4|few|TRBV6-5
TGTGCCAGCAGTTACCGAAACATTCAGTACTTC
CASSYRNIQYF
>.|TRBJ2-4|.|TRBV19
TGTGCCAGTAGTATAGAGGGAGGAGGCATTCAGTACTTC
CASSIEGGGIQYF
>.|TRBJ1-6|.|TRBV14
TGTGCCAGCAGCCAGACTTACACAGGGTCACCCCTCCACTTT
CASSQTYTGSPLHF
>TRBD1|TRBJ2-1|once|TRBV5-1
TGCGCCAGCAGGACCGGGACAGGGGGAGGCAATGAGCAGTTCTTC
CASRTGTGGGNEQFF
>.|TRBJ1-5|once|TRBV6-5
TGTGCCAGCACCTTACAGGGATCAGGTCAGCCCCAGCATTTT
CASTLQGSGQPQHF
>.|TRBJ2-7|.|TRBV2
TGTGCCAGCAGTGAGGTTCGGGATCGCGAGCAGTACTTC
CASSEVRDREQYF
>.|TRBJ2-1|.|TRBV29-1
TGCAGCGTTGAAGATCCGGCTAGCCCCTCCTACAATGAGCAGTTCTTC
CSVEDPASPSYNEQFF
>.|TRBJ2-5|.|TRBV7-3
TGTGCCAGCAGCTTAAGCTCTGGTAGGCAAGAGACCCAGTACTTC
CASSLSSGRQETQYF
>.|TRBJ1-1|.|TRBV21-1
TGTGCCAGCACAACGAACACTGAAGCTTTCTTT
CASTTNTEAFF
>.|TRBJ2-3|.|TRBV29-1
TGCAGCGTTGATTCTATTGGAGGGTCCGGCACGCAGTATTTT
CSVDSIGGSGTQYF
>TRBD1|TRBJ1-4|.|TRBV27
TGTGCCAGCAGTCCTCGGACAGGGAAACTGTTTTTT
CASSPRTGKLFF
>TRBD1|TRBJ1-5|.|TRBV2
TGTGCCAGCAGTCAAGGACAGGGACGCAATCAGCCCCAGCATTTT
CASSQGQGRNQPQHF